These 11 T cell receptor beta chains originate from one sample sequenced in a study of human T cells and chemical hapten exposure. Documented time point: patch test 3, about 24 weeks after DPC sensitization. Treatment defined: therapeutic diphenylcyclopropenone sensitization with weekly scalp DPC. TCRdb used MiXCR to reprocess the RACE reads, holding one entry per CDR3 protein. The sample yields under 130,000 distinct CDR3 sequences, less than 40% seen once. The starting material was whole blood, obtained in connection with sensitization to the hapten diphenylcyclopropenone (DPC). The receptors originated from a middle-aged man with alopecia areata. Some clones in this sample may be carry-over from other donors' samples.

This clonotype was observed a few times. The chain employs TRBV7-2 and TRBJ2-2; 12 bases align to TRBD2. After removal of 4 bases from V and 6 bases from J, the junction contained 6 bases not matched to a gene. Germline CDR1 reads SGHTA; CDR2 reads FQGNSA. The CDR3 runs 16 residues. The CDR3 nucleotides are TGTGCCAGCAGCTCTGGACTAGCGGGAAGAGCCGGGGAGCTGTTTTTT. Protein sequence: CASSSGLAGRAGELFF.

The rearrangement joins TRBV20-1 to TRBJ2-5; 7 nucleotides match TRBD1. The V and J ends lost 5 bases and 9 bases, in that order; junction bases with no gene match: 9. Germline V CDR1 and CDR2: DFQATT, SNEGSKA (reference sequence). CDR3 length: 12 residues. The CDR3 here is CSAPRAGQAQYF. The CDR3 coding sequence is TGCAGTGCTCCCCGGGCCGGACAGGCCCAGTACTTC.

This clonotype has more than one count but fewer than ten. The CDR3 spells CASSPHSGQSQPQHF. As DNA, the CDR3 is TGTGCCAGCAGCCCCCACTCGGGACAGAGTCAGCCCCAGCATTTT. This chain links TRBV3-1 with TRBJ1-5; TRBD1 matches 7 bases. Per germline, CDR1 LGHDT and CDR2 YNNKEL (reference sequence). The V and J ends lost 4 bases and 6 bases, in that order; junction bases with no gene match: 9. This CDR3 has 15 residues. The full variable domain, completed using reference TRBV3-1 and TRBJ1-5, is DTAVSQTPKYLVTQMGNDKSIKCEQNLGHDTMYWYKQDSKKFLKIMFSYNNKELIINETVPNRFSPKSPDKAHLNLHINSLELGDSAVYFCASSPHSGQSQPQHFGDGTRLSIL.

This clonotype was picked up a small number of times. The V gene is TRBV29-1, the J gene TRBJ2-3; D is undetermined. Germline V gene data show CDR1 as SQVTM and CDR2 as ANQGSEA. This CDR3 has 12 amino acids. V was clipped by 2 bases and J by 7 bases, with 10 bases between them. CDR3 nucleotide sequence: TGCAGCGTTGAATCCCGGTATAATACGCAGTATTTT. It yields the protein CSVESRYNTQYF.

This clonotype was detected a few times. The chain carries TRBV28 and TRBJ1-5; D uncertain. Germline assignment: CDR1 MDHEN and CDR2 SYDVKM. This CDR3 region has 13 residues. V was trimmed by 10 bases and J by 0 bases, leaving 10 bases between them. CDR3 bases: TGTGCCACCTCAATCGATAGCAATCAGCCCCAGCATTTT. This gives the protein CATSIDSNQPQHF.

This chain links TRBV6-2 or TRBV6-3 with TRBJ2-6; TRBD2 is a possible D gene (5 bases). V shed 2 bases and J shed 0 bases, with 8 bases lying between them. The CDR3 covers 16 residues. Germline-derived CDR1 and CDR2 are MNHEY and SVGEGT. The CDR3 loop is CASSYREGSGANVLTF. CDR3 DNA: TGTGCCAGCAGTTACAGAGAGGGCTCTGGGGCCAACGTCCTGACTTTC.

The chain carries TRBV5-4 and TRBJ2-1; possibly TRBD1 for D (6 bases). V gave up 1 base and J gave up 6 bases, with 14 bases separating them. From germline, CDR1 is SGHNT and CDR2 YYREEE (reference sequence). The CDR3 covers 15 residues. The CDR3 reads CASSLRTATVNEQFF. In nucleotides, the CDR3 is TGTGCCAGCAGCTTGCGGACAGCTACAGTCAATGAGCAGTTCTTC.

This clonotype has just a few counts. The chain carries TRBV7-9 and TRBJ1-1, with D tentatively TRBD1 (5 bases). CDR3 length: 17 residues. In germline, CDR1 is SEHNR, CDR2 FQNEAQ (reference sequence). The V end lost 0 bases, the J end lost 1 base, and 15 bases lay between the germline ends. CDR3 residues: CASSLAGRQRSNTEAFF. In DNA form, the CDR3 reads TGTGCCAGCAGCTTAGCGGGCAGACAGAGATCGAACACTGAAGCTTTCTTT.

This clonotype was seen a few times. V and J are TRBV7-2 and TRBJ2-3; D is unclear. Trimming removed 4 bases from V and 4 bases from J, with 9 bases in between. The CDR3 totals 13 residues. Germline CDR1 SGHTA, CDR2 FQGNSA. The CDR3 coding sequence is TGTGCCAGCAGCTCCCATAGTGCAGATACGCAGTATTTT. Translated, it gives CASSSHSADTQYF. The full variable domain, with the rest looked up from reference TRBV7-2 and TRBJ2-3, is GAGVSQSPSNKVTEKGKDVELRCDPISGHTALYWYRQSLGQGLEFLIYFQGNSAPDKSGLPSDRFSAERTGGSVSTLTIQRTQQEDSAVYLCASSSHSADTQYFGPGTRLTVL.

The chain combines TRBV3-1 with TRBJ2-7; 9 positions agree with TRBD2. The germline gives CDR1 LGHDT, CDR2 YNNKEL (reference sequence). V trimming: 4 bases; J trimming: 2 bases; junction bases outside the gene matches: 6. The CDR3 covers 15 residues. CDR3 sequence (DNA): TGTGCCAGCAGCCCCCGGCGGGAGGGTACCTACGAGCAGTACGTC. Protein sequence: CASSPRREGTYEQYV.

The CDR3 protein is CASSPISSSNEQFF. CDR3 DNA: TGTGCCAGCAGTCCCATAAGTAGTAGCAATGAGCAGTTCTTC. The V gene is TRBV12-3 or TRBV12-4, the J gene TRBJ2-1; D is unclear. The V end was cut by 5 bases, the J end by 6 bases, with 14 bases between. CDR3 length: 14 amino acids.